These 31 T cell receptor beta chains were sequenced from one sample in a study of cytomegalovirus exposure and HLA in healthy donors. Amplification used 60 Vbeta primers and 13 Jbeta primers. The method was immunoSEQ multiplex PCR; TCRdb's version includes in-frame clones alone and lacks a portion of them. Found here are 150,000 to 200,000 clones, 60% to 80% of them singletons; the top ten hold under 15%. The material sequenced was PBMCs. All receptors come from a woman aged 50 to 60 in good health and CMV-seropositive.

V usage is TRBV5-1 and J usage is TRBJ2-5; a possible D gene is TRBD2 (6 bases). Trimming cost V 8 bases and J 4 bases, with 18 bases left between them. This CDR3 contains 14 residues. The germline gives CDR1 SGHRS, CDR2 YFSETQ. This CDR3 is CASSPGGVGETQYF. For the CDR3, the DNA is TGCGCCAGTTCCCCCGGCGGGGTTGGAGAGACCCAGTACTTC.

This clone appeared a single time. The chain joins TRBV4-1 to TRBJ2-3; D perhaps matches TRBD2 (5 bases). CDR3 length: 14 residues. CDR1 is MGHRA and CDR2 is YSYEKL in the germline V gene. V lost 0 bases and J 3 bases, leaving 7 bases between the germline ends. The CDR3 protein is CASSQDPGTDTQYF. Written as DNA, the CDR3 is TGCGCCAGCAGCCAAGACCCGGGAACAGATACGCAGTATTTT.

The CDR3 region is CASSQGGNTEAFF. The CDR3 bases are TGTGCCAGCAGCCAGGGAGGGAACACTGAAGCTTTCTTT. The V and J genes are TRBV7-3 and TRBJ1-1, with a weak D call TRBD1 (5 bases). V lost 5 bases to trimming and J lost 1 base, with 8 bases between them. Germline V gene sequence: CDR1 SGHTA, CDR2 FQGTGA. The CDR3 runs 13 residues.

This sequence joins TRBV29-1 and TRBJ1-1, with D possibly TRBD1 on 5 matching bases. CDR3 length: 12 residues. The ends were cut back, 7 bases at V and 5 bases at J, with 14 bases in the middle. Looked up from germline, CDR1 is SQVTM and CDR2 is ANQGSEA. This chain's CDR3 is CSADWGRTEAFF. CDR3 coding DNA: TGCAGCGCCGACTGGGGCAGAACTGAAGCTTTCTTT.

This chain connects TRBV5-1 to TRBJ2-5, with D possibly matching TRBD2 (7 bases). The V gene lost 4 bases and the J gene lost 5 bases, with 18 bases spanning the gap. CDR1 is SGHRS and CDR2 is YFSETQ in the germline V gene. There are 15 residues in the CDR3. CDR3: CASSPGRGAEETQYF. The CDR3 DNA reads TGCGCCAGCAGCCCGGGACGGGGGGCAGAGGAGACCCAGTACTTC.

The V and J genes are TRBV4-1 and TRBJ1-5, with D perhaps TRBD1 (5 bases). The V gene lost 4 bases and the J gene lost 2 bases, with 9 bases spanning the gap. The CDR3 has 14 residues. In germline, CDR1 is MGHRA, CDR2 YSYEKL. CDR3: CASSLTGGNQPQHF. The CDR3 nucleotides read TGCGCCAGCAGCCTAACAGGCGGCAATCAGCCCCAGCATTTT.

This clone was recorded a few times. The rearrangement uses TRBV5-4 and TRBJ1-1, with D hard to call. Trimming pared 4 bases from V and 0 bases from J, leaving 13 bases between. The CDR3 is made up of 15 amino acids. From germline, CDR1 is SGHNT and CDR2 YYREEE (reference sequence). CDR3 sequence: CASSLLSGMNTEAFF. In nucleotides, the CDR3 is TGTGCCAGCAGCCTTTTGTCGGGGATGAACACTGAAGCTTTCTTT.

The J gene is TRBJ1-2, the V gene TRBV5-1, with unresolved D. In germline, CDR1 is SGHRS, CDR2 YFSETQ. The CDR3 has 15 amino acids. V lost 4 bases and J 1 base, leaving 14 bases between the germline ends. CDR3 bases: TGCGCCAGCAGCCCTCGGACGACTATTAACTATGGCTACACCTTC. Its protein product is CASSPRTTINYGYTF.

This chain connects TRBV19 to TRBJ1-1; 7 bases agree with TRBD1. The CDR3 extends over 13 amino acids. J lost 5 bases, V lost 3 bases, and 3 bases had no gene match. Per germline, CDR1 LNHDA and CDR2 SQIVND (reference sequence). The CDR3 is CASSMNRGTEAFF. CDR3 DNA: TGTGCCAGTAGTATGAACAGGGGTACTGAAGCTTTCTTT.

J is TRBJ1-6 and V is TRBV9; 10 positions agree with TRBD1. CDR1 is SGDLS, CDR2 YYNGEE, per germline. This CDR3 is 15 amino acids long. V lost 4 bases to trimming and J lost 10 bases; unmatched junction nucleotides: 8. DNA of the CDR3: TGTGCCAGCAGCTCAGGGACAGGGGCGGGATCACCCCTCCACTTT. This translates into CASSSGTGAGSPLHF.

The genes are TRBV6-6 and TRBJ2-7, with TRBD1 matching 8 bases. Germline trimming cut 5 bases from V and 6 bases from J; bases unmatched to any gene: 12. The CDR3 spans 15 residues. Germline loops: CDR1 MNHNY, CDR2 SVGAGI (reference sequence). The CDR3 sequence: CASSHGQGVEVEQYF. Here the CDR3 DNA reads TGTGCCAGCAGTCATGGACAGGGAGTTGAGGTCGAGCAGTACTTC.

The chain couples TRBV11-3 to TRBJ1-1; weak D call: TRBD1 (5 bases). The germline V gene has CDR1 SGHNT and CDR2 YENEEA. Trimming removed 3 bases at V and 12 bases at J, with 14 bases between. This CDR3 has 12 amino acids. CDR3 region: CASSLGLGQPFF. In DNA, the CDR3 is TGTGCCAGCAGCTTGGGACTCGGGCAACCTTTCTTT.

In this sample, this clone turned up once. The chain combines TRBV14 with TRBJ2-3, with TRBD1 matching over 10 bases. The germline gives CDR1 SGHDN, CDR2 FVKESK. The length of the CDR3 is 17 residues. V was pared by 0 bases and J by 3 bases, with 6 bases of the junction left unmatched. In DNA, the CDR3 is TGTGCCAGCAGCCAAGATCGACAGGGGGCAGTGACAGATACGCAGTATTTT. It encodes CASSQDRQGAVTDTQYF.

The genes are TRBV7-3 and TRBJ2-1; D unresolved. V was clipped by 5 bases and J by 6 bases, with 8 bases between them. The CDR3 length is 12 residues. Per the germline V gene, CDR1 is SGHTA and CDR2 is FQGTGA. CDR3 region: CASSNSINEQFF. As DNA, the CDR3 is TGTGCCAGCAGCAATAGCATCAATGAGCAGTTCTTC.

The CDR3 is CASSEDLQGAAFF. In DNA, the CDR3 is TGTGCCAGCAGCGAAGATCTACAGGGAGCAGCTTTCTTT. This sequence joins TRBV9 and TRBJ1-1, with D possibly being TRBD1 (6 bases). V gave up 3 bases and J gave up 10 bases, with 16 bases separating them. CDR1 and CDR2 (germline): SGDLS, YYNGEE. The CDR3 runs to 13 residues.

The gene calls are TRBV6-1 and TRBJ2-2, with TRBD2 matching 8 bases. This CDR3 region has 14 residues. J gave up 6 bases and V 3 bases, and 3 bases lay outside the gene matches. Germline-derived CDR1 and CDR2 are MNHNS and SASEGT. The CDR3 is CASSEGLEAGELFF. The CDR3, as DNA: TGTGCCAGCAGTGAGGGACTAGAGGCCGGGGAGCTGTTTTTT.

The chain recombines TRBV19 with TRBJ1-6, with a weak D call TRBD1 (6 bases). The CDR3 spans 16 residues. Germline CDR1 LNHDA, CDR2 SQIVND (reference sequence). The V end was cut by 3 bases, the J end by 6 bases, with 15 bases between. Here the CDR3 DNA reads TGTGCCAGTAGTATTGCTCCAGGGGCGAGTAATTCACCCCTCCACTTT. Amino acid sequence: CASSIAPGASNSPLHF. Full variable domain (missing parts from reference TRBV19 and TRBJ1-6): DGGITQSPKYLFRKEGQNVTLSCEQNLNHDAMYWYRQDPGQGLRLIYYSQIVNDFQKGDIAEGYSVSREKKESFPLTVTSAQKNPTAFYLCASSIAPGASNSPLHFGNGTRLTVT.

The chain employs TRBV29-1 and TRBJ2-7; 8 bases match TRBD1. V lost 6 bases and J lost 3; bases outside the gene matches: 4. Looked up from germline, CDR1 is SQVTM and CDR2 is ANQGSEA. The length of the CDR3 is 12 residues. CDR3 nucleotide sequence: TGCAGCGTGGCTGGACAGGGCTACGAGCAGTACTTC. Encoded protein: CSVAGQGYEQYF.

V gene TRBV30 combines with J gene TRBJ2-1; weak D call: TRBD2 (6 bases). Looked up from germline, CDR1 is GTSNPN and CDR2 is SVGIG (reference sequence). V was cut by 4 bases and J by 6 bases, with 22 bases left in between. The CDR3 contains 16 residues. The CDR3: CAWIPRGVKGRNEQFF. CDR3 coding DNA: TGTGCCTGGATCCCCCGCGGGGTCAAGGGCCGCAATGAGCAGTTCTTC.

J is TRBJ2-5 and V is TRBV7-7; D unclear. Deletions cut 5 bases from V and 3 bases from J, with 10 bases between. The CDR3 runs to 13 residues. Germline CDR1 and CDR2: SSHAT and FNYEAQ (reference sequence). The CDR3: CASSPSSKETQYF. Written as DNA, the CDR3 is TGTGCCAGCAGCCCTAGTAGCAAAGAGACCCAGTACTTC.

The chain has TRBV27 and TRBJ1-5, with 9 positions matching TRBD1. The germline gives CDR1 MNHEY, CDR2 SMNVEV (reference sequence). J was trimmed by 7 bases and V by 0 bases; bases with no gene match: 7. The CDR3 is 16 residues long. The CDR3 region has the DNA TGTGCCAGCAGTTTATCTCCACAGGGGGCGCGGCAGCCCCAGCATTTT. It translates to CASSLSPQGARQPQHF.

This chain uses TRBV29-1 with TRBJ2-5; maybe TRBD2 (6 bases). This CDR3 comprises 12 residues. The ends were cut back, 5 bases at V and 6 bases at J, with 13 bases in the middle. Germline V gene data show CDR1 as SQVTM and CDR2 as ANQGSEA. CDR3 sequence: CSVTAGGQTQYF. CDR3 DNA sequence: TGCAGCGTTACAGCCGGGGGTCAGACCCAGTACTTC.

The rearrangement joins TRBV6-5 to TRBJ1-4; no clear D gene. This CDR3 comprises 16 residues. The germline CDR1 and CDR2 sequences are MNHEY and SVGAGI. V was cut by 0 bases and J by 5 bases, with 13 bases left in between. The CDR3 DNA sequence: TGTGCCAGCAGTTACTCTTTCGCTCAACTAAATGAAAAACTGTTTTTT. Translation gives CASSYSFAQLNEKLFF.

This clone has only one observation. The gene calls are TRBV12-5 and TRBJ1-1; D may be TRBD1 (6 bases). The germline V gene has CDR1 LGHNT and CDR2 FRNRAP. The CDR3 loop spans 15 amino acids. V gave up 2 bases and J gave up 4 bases, with 14 bases separating them. The CDR3: CASGLFAGGATEAFF. DNA of the CDR3: TGTGCTAGTGGTTTGTTCGCCGGGGGGGCCACTGAAGCTTTCTTT. The full variable domain, its missing parts supplied by reference TRBV12-5 and TRBJ1-1, is DARVTQTPRHKVTEMGQEVTMRCQPILGHNTVFWYRQTMMQGLELLAYFRNRAPLDDSGMPKDRFSAEMPDATLATLKIQPSEPRDSAVYFCASGLFAGGATEAFFGQGTRLTVV.

The chain uses TRBV19 and TRBJ1-1; 7 bases fit TRBD1. In germline, CDR1 is LNHDA, CDR2 SQIVND (reference sequence). The CDR3 totals 15 residues. V was pared by 2 bases and J by 1 base, with 4 bases of the junction left unmatched. CDR3 loop: CASSITGAWNTEAFF. The CDR3 DNA is TGTGCCAGTAGTATAACAGGGGCCTGGAACACTGAAGCTTTCTTT.

The rearrangement joins TRBV6-5 to TRBJ2-5, with D possibly matching TRBD1 (6 bases). Germline V gene data show CDR1 as MNHEY and CDR2 as SVGAGI. There are 13 residues in the CDR3. V was pared by 6 bases and J by 2 bases, with 10 bases between. As DNA, the CDR3 is TGTGCCAGCAGCCGGGACATACAAGAGACCCAGTACTTC. As protein: CASSRDIQETQYF.

The chain joins TRBV5-4 to TRBJ1-1, with 12 bases that match TRBD1. J gave up 1 base and V 0 bases, and 4 bases lay outside the gene matches. The CDR3 runs 17 residues. The V gene's germline CDR1 is SGHNT and CDR2 YYREEE (reference sequence). The CDR3: CASSLAWGQGANTEAFF. CDR3 DNA sequence: TGTGCCAGCAGCTTGGCTTGGGGACAGGGGGCGAACACTGAAGCTTTCTTT.

The rearrangement links TRBV27 to TRBJ2-6, with TRBD2 matching over 12 bases. This CDR3 region has 17 residues. CDR1 is MNHEY, CDR2 SMNVEV, per germline (reference sequence). With V trimmed by 3 bases and J by 2 bases, 2 bases remained unmatched. The CDR3 region is CASSFLAGGPGANVLTF. The CDR3 DNA is TGTGCCAGCAGTTTTCTAGCGGGGGGGCCTGGGGCCAACGTCCTGACTTTC.

This clone was detected once. This chain connects TRBV5-4 to TRBJ2-1; 9 nucleotides agree with TRBD2. The trim removed 1 base at V and 5 bases at J, leaving 7 bases unmatched. This CDR3 comprises 16 residues. CDR1 and CDR2 from the germline V gene are SGHNT and YYREEE (reference sequence). This chain's CDR3 is CASSLFSAGGDNEQFF. In DNA form, the CDR3 reads TGTGCCAGCAGCTTGTTTTCAGCGGGGGGAGACAATGAGCAGTTCTTC.

V usage is TRBV30 and J usage is TRBJ2-6; D gene unclear. V lost 2 bases and J lost 2, with 7 bases in between. The germline V gene has CDR1 GTSNPN and CDR2 SVGIG (reference sequence). CDR3 length equals 14 residues. The CDR3 here is CAWSKRAGANVLTF. CDR3 in DNA: TGTGCCTGGAGTAAACGGGCTGGGGCCAACGTCCTGACTTTC. The full variable domain, its missing parts supplied by reference TRBV30 and TRBJ2-6, is SQTIHQWPATLVQPVGSPLSLECTVEGTSNPNLYWYRQAAGRGLQLLFYSVGIGQISSEVPQNLSASRPQDRQFILSSKKLLLSDSGFYLCAWSKRAGANVLTFGAGSRLTVL.

This chain joins TRBV5-1 and TRBJ1-2; maybe TRBD1 (5 bases). With 0 bases removed from V and 3 bases from J, the gap between germline ends came to 12 bases. The CDR3 totals 15 residues. Germline V gene data show CDR1 as SGHRS and CDR2 as YFSETQ. This CDR3 is CASSLDPGQDYGYTF. For the CDR3, the DNA is TGCGCCAGCAGCTTGGACCCAGGGCAAGACTATGGCTACACCTTC.